This TCR beta chain originates from a study of shared clonotypes between healthy human individuals. Study-level results: Some naive CD4 clonotypes, 4% to 6%, turned up in common across a handful of donors.

The DNA input per sorted-subset replicate PCR was about 190 ng, corresponding to some 33,000 T cell genomes. Produced via immunoSEQ multiplex PCR; TCRdb's table is partial and in-frame only. This table has about 2.2 million clones, about 93% appearing once. A remark on this clone: The antigen remains unidentified.

Germline CDR1 is GTSNPN and CDR2 is SVGIG (reference sequence). The CDR3 has 15 residues. V lost 3 bases to trimming and J lost 6 bases, with 21 bases between them. Naive CD8 cells were CD45RO-negative, positively selected for CCR7, excluding terminally differentiated effector memory CD45RA+ cells. All donors qualified as healthy HIV-negative adults and had experienced no recent acute infections or vaccinations. The V and J genes are TRBV30 and TRBJ2-7; D perhaps matches TRBD1 (5 bases). The material sequenced was naive CD8+ T cells from PBMCs. The source of this sequence is a man between 18 and 35 years old in good health. Some clones in this sample may be carry-over from other donors' samples. As DNA, the CDR3 is TGTGCCTGGAGCGTGGGGCTGCCGTTCGCGGTCGAGCAGTACTTC. Its protein is CAWSVGLPFAVEQYF.